These T cell receptor beta chains were read from a single sample in a study of human thymus T cells. Method: immunoSEQ multiplex PCR; TCRdb's copy keeps in-frame clones and lacks some. The repertoire holds more than 45,000 clones, with 94% as singletons. The sample comprised blood. These TCRs come from a boy less than two years old with a congenital heart defect but otherwise immunologically healthy. Each CDR3 is given with its conserved first and last residue. The D gene is left open where the match is weak. Expanded clones get a size class; other rows say once, few or many, or leave the size out.

V gene	J gene	D gene	clone size	CDR3 protein	CDR3 DNA
TRBV7-9	TRBJ1-1	TRBD1	-	CASSLTGGTEAFF	TGTGCCAGCAGCTTGACAGGGGGCACTGAAGCTTTCTTT
TRBV7-2	TRBJ2-1	-	-	CASSLPRQGGISSYNEQFF	TGTGCCAGCAGCTTACCCAGACAGGGAGGGATAAGCTCCTACAATGAGCAGTTCTTC
TRBV30	TRBJ1-1	TRBD1	-	CAWRGQAYTEAFF	TGTGCCTGGAGGGGACAGGCGTACACTGAAGCTTTCTTT
TRBV5-1	TRBJ2-5	TRBD1	-	CASSAGTGTETQYF	TGCGCCAGCAGCGCGGGGACAGGGACAGAGACCCAGTACTTC
TRBV7-9	TRBJ1-2	TRBD1	-	CASSLGDRDGYTF	TGTGCCAGCAGCTTAGGGGACAGGGATGGCTACACCTTC
TRBV19	TRBJ2-3	-	-	CASEWEGTDTQYF	TGTGCCAGTGAGTGGGAGGGCACAGATACGCAGTATTTT
TRBV28	TRBJ1-4	-	-	CASRLSNEKLFF	TGTGCCAGCAGATTGTCCAATGAAAAACTGTTTTTT
TRBV28	TRBJ1-2	-	-	CASSLVAGAGTYGYTF	TGTGCCAGCAGTTTAGTTGCGGGGGCGGGGACCTATGGCTACACCTTC
TRBV6-6	TRBJ1-2	TRBD1	few	CASRQGNYGYTF	TGTGCCAGCAGACAGGGGAACTATGGCTACACCTTC
TRBV6-5	TRBJ2-3	TRBD2	-	CASSYSGAGRTDTQYF	TGTGCCAGCAGTTATTCGGGAGCGGGGCGCACAGATACGCAGTATTTT
TRBV15	TRBJ2-1	-	-	CATSRKSPWTHNEQFF	TGTGCCACCAGCAGAAAATCCCCCTGGACTCACAATGAGCAGTTCTTC
TRBV9	TRBJ2-7	-	-	CASSVGWQGRYEQYF	TGTGCCAGCAGCGTAGGGTGGCAGGGCCGGTACGAGCAGTACTTC
TRBV6-8	TRBJ2-3	TRBD1	-	CASRAQGRDTQYF	TGTGCCAGCAGAGCACAGGGGCGGGATACGCAGTATTTT
TRBV5-4	TRBJ2-7	-	-	CASSHTSAYEQYF	TGTGCCAGCAGCCACACCTCCGCCTACGAGCAGTACTTC
TRBV11-3	TRBJ1-4	TRBD1	-	CASSVLGTGTAKKLFF	TGTGCCAGCAGCGTCCTCGGGACAGGGACCGCCAAAAAACTGTTTTTT
TRBV11-2	TRBJ2-7	-	-	CASSLQGSSYEQYF	TGTGCCAGCAGCTTACAGGGGAGCTCCTACGAGCAGTACTTC
TRBV4-1	TRBJ2-7	-	-	CASSQGSPWTASYEQYF	TGCGCCAGCAGCCAGGGATCTCCATGGACCGCCTCCTACGAGCAGTACTTC
TRBV19	TRBJ1-3	-	once	CASTRRGGSGNTIYF	TGTGCCAGTACCCGGAGGGGGGGCTCTGGAAACACCATATATTTT
TRBV5-1	TRBJ1-2	TRBD1	-	CASSSTGGSWGYTF	TGCGCCAGCAGCTCGACAGGGGGCTCTTGGGGCTACACCTTC
TRBV19	TRBJ2-7	-	-	CASSTGQGVHEQYF	TGTGCCAGTAGTACGGGGCAGGGTGTCCACGAGCAGTACTTC
TRBV28	TRBJ1-2	-	-	CASSRQIQGDGYTF	TGTGCCAGCAGTCGGCAAATACAGGGAGATGGCTACACCTTC
TRBV5-4	TRBJ1-3	-	-	CATRPQEGGNTIYF	TGTGCCACCAGACCCCAGGAAGGTGGAAACACCATATATTTT
TRBV6-1	TRBJ1-1	-	-	CASSFENTEAFF	TGTGCCAGCAGTTTCGAGAACACTGAAGCTTTCTTT
TRBV12-5	TRBJ2-1	-	-	CASGLVAEQFF	TGTGCTAGTGGTTTGGTAGCTGAGCAGTTCTTC
TRBV4-1	TRBJ2-3	TRBD2	-	CASSQGFSGRVSDTQYF	TGCGCCAGCAGCCAAGGTTTTAGCGGGAGGGTCTCAGATACGCAGTATTTT
TRBV28	TRBJ1-2	-	-	CASSRDRYGYTF	TGTGCCAGCAGTCGAGACAGATATGGCTACACCTTC
TRBV11-2	TRBJ2-1	-	once	CASSSPGSPSSYNEQFF	TGTGCCAGCAGCTCCCCTGGTAGTCCGAGCTCCTACAATGAGCAGTTCTTC